This T cell receptor beta chain was recovered during a study of blood T cell repertoires in COVID-19. Turning to the study itself: The United States, Italy and Spain provided the acute and convalescent COVID-19 samples. PBMCs, B-cell-depleted T cells, or T cells provided the cDNA or gDNA that made up the material.

Authors' processing steps: Cell counts per sample came from amplifying reference gene primers. TCRdb keeps only in-frame clones here, not all; method: immunoSEQ multiplex PCR. V, J and clone size are those of that table, while D and trimming were read from the DNA. The sample holds approximately 76,000 clones; around 83% are singletons and the top ten take under 40%. Germline V gene data show CDR1 as MNHEY and CDR2 as SMNVEV (reference sequence). CDR3 length: 18 amino acids. V lost 1 base, J lost 1 base, and 17 bases lay in between. The specimen was peripheral blood. The receptor was derived from a woman of 80 years or more with active or convalescent COVID-19. The chain combines TRBV27 with TRBJ1-3; D remains unclear. CDR3 residues: CASSLYPPSRQSGNTIYF. The CDR3 coding sequence is TGTGCCAGCAGTTTATACCCCCCGAGCAGGCAGTCTGGAAACACCATATATTTT.